In this sample, the clone carrying this TCR beta chain turned up many times. The target antigen is unknown. Both iRepertoire HTBI primers and Arm-PCR of CDR3 regions were used to build the TCR beta libraries. Authors' methods: Identified segments across samples numbered some 62 TRBV and more than 11 TRBJ. TCRdb called the multiplex PCR reads again in MiXCR, with one record for every CDR3 protein. The V and J calls reflect TCRdb's pipeline rather than the authors' work. The sample has hundreds of thousands of distinct CDR3 sequences; about 20% are singletons. Time point specified: newly diagnosed GD, antithyroid drugs for less than 3 months. Making the TCR library involved RNA that had been extracted from PBMCs. These data originate in a study of regulatory T cells in long-lasting Graves disease. Study as a whole: Graves' patients who were just diagnosed had used antithyroid drugs for under 3 months. General study points: Persistent Graves' patients showed less TCR diversity than newly diagnosed ones.

The source was peripheral blood mononuclear cells (PBMCs), collected at new diagnosis, from a patient treated with antithyroid drugs. The receptor's source is a female donor with Graves disease.

The CDR3 region is CASSSQTPAQHF. As DNA, the CDR3 is TGTGCCAGCTCAAGCCAAACCCCGGCCCAGCATTTT. This chain joins TRBV18 and TRBJ1-5; no definite D call. Between the trimmed V and J ends, which lost 5 bases and 11 bases, there was a span of 13 bases. In germline, CDR1 is KGHSH, CDR2 LQKENI. CDR3 length: 12 residues.